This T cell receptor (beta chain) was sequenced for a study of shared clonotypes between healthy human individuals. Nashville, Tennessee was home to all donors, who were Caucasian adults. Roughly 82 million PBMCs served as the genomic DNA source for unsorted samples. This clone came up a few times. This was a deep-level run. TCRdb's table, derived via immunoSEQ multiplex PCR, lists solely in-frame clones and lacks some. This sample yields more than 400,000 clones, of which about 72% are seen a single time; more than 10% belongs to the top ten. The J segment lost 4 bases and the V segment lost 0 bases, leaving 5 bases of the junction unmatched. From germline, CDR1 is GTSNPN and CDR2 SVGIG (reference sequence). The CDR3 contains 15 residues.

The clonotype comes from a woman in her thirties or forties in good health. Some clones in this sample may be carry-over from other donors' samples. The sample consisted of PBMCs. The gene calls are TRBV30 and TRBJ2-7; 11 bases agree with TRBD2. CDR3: CAWSVLAGVRYEQYF. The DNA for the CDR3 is TGTGCCTGGAGTGTACTAGCGGGAGTAAGGTACGAGCAGTACTTC.